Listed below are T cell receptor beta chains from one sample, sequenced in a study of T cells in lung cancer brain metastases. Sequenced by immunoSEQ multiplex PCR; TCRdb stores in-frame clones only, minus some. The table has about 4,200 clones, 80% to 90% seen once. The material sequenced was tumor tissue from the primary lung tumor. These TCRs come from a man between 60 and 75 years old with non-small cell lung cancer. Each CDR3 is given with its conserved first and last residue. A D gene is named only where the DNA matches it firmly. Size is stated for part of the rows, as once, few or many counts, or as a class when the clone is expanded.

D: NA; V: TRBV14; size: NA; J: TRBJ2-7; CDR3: CASSPGGTYEQYF; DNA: TGTGCCAGCAGCCCGGGCGGGACCTACGAGCAGTACTTC
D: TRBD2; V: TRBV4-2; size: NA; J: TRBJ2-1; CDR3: CASSQDRSLLAGEGNEQFF; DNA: TGTGCCAGCAGCCAAGATCGATCCCTCCTAGCGGGAGAGGGGAATGAGCAGTTCTTC
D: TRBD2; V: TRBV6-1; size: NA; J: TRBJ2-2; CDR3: CASRGTMNTGELFF; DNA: TGTGCCAGCAGGGGGACTATGAACACCGGGGAGCTGTTTTTT
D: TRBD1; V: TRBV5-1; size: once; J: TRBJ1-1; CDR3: CASSLGDRGGTFF; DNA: TGCGCCAGCAGCTTGGGAGACAGGGGAGGAACTTTCTTT
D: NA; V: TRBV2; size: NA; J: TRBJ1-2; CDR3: CASSEAEGNGYTF; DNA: TGTGCCAGCAGTGAAGCGGAAGGTAATGGCTACACCTTC
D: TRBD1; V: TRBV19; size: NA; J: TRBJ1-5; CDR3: CASSIDDRDNQPQHF; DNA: TGTGCCAGTAGTATAGACGACAGGGATAATCAGCCCCAGCATTTT
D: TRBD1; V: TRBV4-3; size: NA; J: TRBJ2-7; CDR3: CASSPEWGQGAYEQYF; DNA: TGCGCCAGCAGCCCCGAGTGGGGACAGGGGGCCTACGAGCAGTACTTC
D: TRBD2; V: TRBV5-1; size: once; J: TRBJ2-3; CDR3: CASSRTSGGTDTQYF; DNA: TGCGCCAGCAGCCGAACTAGCGGCGGCACAGATACGCAGTATTTT
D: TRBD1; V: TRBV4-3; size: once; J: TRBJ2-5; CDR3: CASSQGTGPYAQETQYF; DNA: TGCGCCAGCAGCCAAGGGACAGGGCCCTATGCTCAAGAGACCCAGTACTTC
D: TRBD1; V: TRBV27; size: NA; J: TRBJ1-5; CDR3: CASSATTGTGGVQPQHF; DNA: TGTGCCAGCAGTGCTACCACCGGGACAGGGGGCGTTCAGCCCCAGCATTTT
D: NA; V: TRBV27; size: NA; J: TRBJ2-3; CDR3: CASSLSRPDTQYF; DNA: TGTGCCAGCAGTTTATCGAGGCCAGATACGCAGTATTTT
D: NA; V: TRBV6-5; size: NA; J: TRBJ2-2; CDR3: CASSPAAGELFF; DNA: TGTGCCAGCAGCCCAGCCGCCGGGGAGCTGTTTTTT
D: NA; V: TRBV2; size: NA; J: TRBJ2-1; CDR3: CASSEDSNEQFF; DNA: TGTGCCAGCAGTGAGGACTCCAATGAGCAGTTCTTC
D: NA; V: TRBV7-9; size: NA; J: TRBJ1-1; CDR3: CASISGTNPKANTEAFF; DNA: TGTGCCAGCATATCCGGGACAAACCCTAAGGCGAACACTGAAGCTTTCTTT
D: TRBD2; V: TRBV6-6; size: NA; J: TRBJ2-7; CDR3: CASRRGGESSYEQYF; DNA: TGTGCCAGCAGGCGCGGGGGGGAATCGTCCTACGAGCAGTACTTC
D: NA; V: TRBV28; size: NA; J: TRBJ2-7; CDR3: CASSTSGGGNEQYF; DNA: TGTGCCAGCAGTACCTCTGGGGGGGGCAACGAGCAGTACTTC